The rows below give T cell receptor beta chains drawn from one sample of a study of technical replicates of blood from a few donors. Generated by immunoSEQ multiplex PCR, the TCRdb table keeps only in-frame clones and is missing some. The sample has 75,000 to 95,000 clones, roughly 96% seen once. The material sequenced was T cells isolated from PBMCs. Source of these receptors: a human donor in good health. CDR3s include the opening cysteine and the closing phenylalanine or tryptophan. Each record gives: J gene, D gene, V gene, clone size, CDR3 protein, CDR3 DNA. A D gene is named only where the DNA matches it firmly. A clone size is listed for some rows: how often the clone was seen (once, few, many), or a class if it is expanded.

TRBJ2-4,TRBD1,TRBV2,NA,CASSEQGLAKNIQYF,TGTGCCAGCAGCGAACAGGGGTTAGCCAAAAACATTCAGTACTTC
TRBJ2-7,NA,TRBV28,NA,CASSPLPIARGSYEQYF,TGTGCCAGCAGCCCCTTACCCATAGCCCGGGGGAGCTACGAGCAGTACTTC
TRBJ2-1,NA,TRBV5-4,NA,CASRPRDSQEREQFF,TGTGCCAGCAGGCCCCGGGACTCGCAGGAGAGGGAGCAGTTCTTC
TRBJ2-1,TRBD2,TRBV6-6,NA,CASSYRLAGGNEQFF,TGTGCCAGCAGTTACCGACTAGCGGGAGGAAATGAGCAGTTCTTC
TRBJ1-1,TRBD1,TRBV19,NA,CASRRSDRGDTEAFF,TGTGCCAGTAGGAGGAGTGACAGGGGAGACACTGAAGCTTTCTTT
TRBJ2-3,NA,TRBV9,NA,CASSVGDSDTDTQYF,TGTGCCAGCAGCGTAGGAGACAGCGACACAGATACGCAGTATTTT
TRBJ1-4,NA,TRBV28,few,CASGWNYKLFF,TGTGCCAGCGGGTGGAACTACAAACTGTTTTTT
TRBJ1-4,NA,TRBV19,NA,CASSIDRREDEKLFF,TGTGCCAGTAGTATAGATCGCAGGGAAGATGAAAAACTGTTTTTT
TRBJ2-7,TRBD2,TRBV5-1,NA,CASSLAAGANPYEQYF,TGCGCCAGCAGCTTGGCAGCGGGGGCCAACCCATACGAGCAGTACTTC
TRBJ1-5,NA,TRBV5-3,NA,CARKTPGGICRYQPQHF,TGTGCCAGAAAAACTCCCGGGGGAATCTGTCGCTATCAGCCCCAGCATTTT
TRBJ2-6,NA,TRBV10-3,NA,CAISESGRGSSGANVLTF,TGTGCCATCAGTGAGTCTGGCAGGGGAAGCTCTGGGGCCAACGTCCTGACTTTC
TRBJ2-2,NA,TRBV2,few,CASARGARNGELFF,TGTGCCAGCGCCCGGGGGGCCCGAAACGGGGAGCTGTTTTTT
TRBJ2-1,NA,TRBV29-1,NA,CSVGGLNNEQFF,TGCAGCGTTGGCGGACTCAACAATGAGCAGTTCTTC
TRBJ2-6,TRBD1,TRBV30,once,CAWSQGAGANVLTF,TGTGCCTGGAGCCAGGGGGCTGGGGCCAACGTCCTGACTTTC
TRBJ2-7,NA,TRBV5-1,NA,CASSLTGEQYF,TGCGCCAGCAGCCTGACAGGTGAGCAGTACTTC
TRBJ2-1,TRBD2,TRBV11-3,NA,CASSPGLAGGPIYNEQFF,TGTGCCAGCAGCCCCGGACTAGCGGGAGGGCCTATCTACAATGAGCAGTTCTTC
TRBJ1-2,NA,TRBV5-1,once,CASSLGQVPYGYTF,TGCGCCAGCAGCTTGGGGCAGGTACCCTATGGCTACACCTTC
TRBJ2-1,TRBD1,TRBV4-1,NA,CASSQNRLRGQNNEQFF,TGCGCCAGCAGCCAGAACCGGTTAAGGGGGCAGAACAATGAGCAGTTCTTC
TRBJ2-7,NA,TRBV11-1,NA,CASSLQWAGDEQYF,TGTGCCAGCAGCTTACAATGGGCCGGGGACGAGCAGTACTTC
TRBJ2-1,TRBD2,TRBV5-1,NA,CASSVNRTGGYEQFF,TGCGCCAGCAGCGTGAACCGGACGGGGGGGTATGAGCAGTTCTTC
TRBJ2-3,TRBD1,TRBV19,NA,CASSSRGGKNTDTQYF,TGTGCCAGTAGCTCGAGAGGGGGCAAGAACACAGATACGCAGTATTTT
TRBJ1-5,NA,TRBV27,NA,CASSFSGGNQPQHF,TGTGCCAGCAGTTTTAGTGGCGGGAATCAGCCCCAGCATTTT
TRBJ2-4,TRBD2,TRBV28,NA,CASSLLTSGGIQYF,TGTGCCAGCAGTTTATTAACTAGCGGGGGCATTCAGTACTTC
TRBJ2-5,NA,TRBV7-9,NA,CASSQQATQETQYF,TGTGCCAGCAGCCAACAGGCTACCCAAGAGACCCAGTACTTC
TRBJ1-5,NA,TRBV28,NA,CASSDGGANQPQHF,TGTGCCAGCAGCGATGGGGGGGCTAATCAGCCCCAGCATTTT
TRBJ1-1,TRBD1,TRBV7-3,NA,CASSLGAGGTEAFF,TGTGCCAGCAGCTTAGGGGCAGGGGGCACTGAAGCTTTCTTT
TRBJ1-2,NA,TRBV5-1,NA,CASSLQSGDYGYTF,TGCGCCAGCAGCTTGCAATCGGGGGACTATGGCTACACCTTC
TRBJ1-1,NA,TRBV29-1,NA,CSVEGQEAFF,TGCAGCGTTGAAGGGCAGGAAGCTTTCTTT
TRBJ1-1,NA,TRBV11-3,once,CASSSEGGSRAFF,TGTGCCAGCAGCTCAGAAGGAGGGAGTAGGGCTTTCTTT
TRBJ2-7,TRBD1,TRBV19,once,CASSIGTGSYEQYF,TGTGCCAGTAGTATAGGGACAGGGAGCTACGAGCAGTACTTC
TRBJ2-1,TRBD1,TRBV5-1,NA,CASSRTGPYNEQFF,TGCGCCAGCAGCCGGACAGGGCCCTACAATGAGCAGTTCTTC
TRBJ1-2,NA,TRBV7-2,once,CASSLERGWYGYTF,TGTGCCAGCAGCTTAGAACGGGGTTGGTATGGCTACACCTTC
TRBJ2-7,TRBD1,TRBV9,NA,CASSSPTPGQSYEQYF,TGTGCCAGCTCCTCCCCCACTCCGGGACAGTCCTACGAGCAGTACTTC
TRBJ2-6,TRBD1,TRBV28,NA,CASSFGQGANVLTF,TGTGCCAGCAGTTTCGGGCAGGGGGCAAACGTCCTGACTTTC
TRBJ1-4,NA,TRBV5-1,NA,CASSLDPAANEKLFF,TGCGCCAGCAGCTTGGACCCAGCGGCTAATGAAAAACTGTTTTTT
TRBJ2-2,TRBD1,TRBV6-6,few,CASTYPGTVWTGELFF,TGTGCCAGCACCTATCCCGGGACAGTCTGGACCGGGGAGCTGTTTTTT
TRBJ2-2,NA,TRBV15,NA,CATSRDGGVADTGELFF,TGTGCCACCAGCAGAGATGGCGGGGTGGCTGACACCGGGGAGCTGTTTTTT
TRBJ1-3,NA,TRBV19,NA,CASSIRVGNTIYF,TGTGCCAGTAGTATCAGGGTTGGAAACACCATATATTTT
TRBJ2-7,TRBD1,TRBV27,few,CASSSRDRGYEQYF,TGTGCCAGCAGTAGCCGGGACAGGGGTTACGAGCAGTACTTC
TRBJ1-5,NA,TRBV5-8,few,CASSFLAASQPQHF,TGTGCCAGCAGCTTTTTGGCGGCCTCTCAGCCCCAGCATTTT
TRBJ2-7,TRBD1,TRBV5-1,NA,CASSDRGHEQYF,TGCGCCAGCAGCGACAGGGGGCACGAGCAGTACTTC
TRBJ2-1,NA,TRBV28,NA,CASSFPGSGDYNEQFF,TGTGCCAGCAGTTTTCCGGGGAGCGGAGATTACAATGAGCAGTTCTTC
TRBJ2-1,NA,TRBV5-1,NA,CASSLAQGLYNEQFF,TGCGCCAGCAGCTTGGCTCAGGGCCTCTACAATGAGCAGTTCTTC
TRBJ2-2,TRBD1,TRBV7-9,NA,CASSTPRDRGGGELFF,TGTGCCAGCAGCACGCCACGGGACAGGGGTGGCGGGGAGCTGTTTTTT
TRBJ1-1,NA,TRBV5-4,NA,CASSSPVKNTEAFF,TGTGCCAGTAGCTCCCCAGTAAAGAACACTGAAGCTTTCTTT
TRBJ2-7,NA,TRBV7-9,once,CASSRGVAYEQYF,TGTGCCAGCAGTCGCGGGGTAGCCTACGAGCAGTACTTC
TRBJ2-7,TRBD2,TRBV6-6,once,CASSPRGAGGLYEQYF,TGTGCCAGCAGCCCCCGGGGAGCGGGAGGCCTCTACGAGCAGTACTTC
TRBJ1-2,TRBD1,TRBV6-5,NA,CASSYAGQGGYGYTF,TGTGCCAGCAGTTACGCCGGACAGGGGGGGTATGGCTACACCTTC
TRBJ1-4,NA,TRBV19,NA,CASSIARVGEKLFF,TGTGCCAGTAGTATAGCCAGGGTCGGCGAAAAACTGTTTTTT
TRBJ2-6,TRBD1,TRBV9,NA,CASSGRTGTGANVLTF,TGTGCCAGCAGCGGCCGGACAGGGACTGGGGCCAACGTCCTGACTTTC
TRBJ2-6,NA,TRBV6-1,NA,CASSENSPSGANVLTF,TGTGCCAGCAGTGAGAACAGTCCCTCTGGGGCCAACGTCCTGACTTTC
TRBJ2-5,TRBD2,TRBV30,once,CACIRLAGSETQYF,TGTGCCTGCATAAGACTAGCGGGGTCAGAGACCCAGTACTTC
TRBJ2-3,NA,TRBV4-1,NA,CASSQGPRGSHSGTDTQYF,TGCGCCAGCAGCCAAGGCCCTAGGGGAAGCCATTCTGGCACAGATACGCAGTATTTT